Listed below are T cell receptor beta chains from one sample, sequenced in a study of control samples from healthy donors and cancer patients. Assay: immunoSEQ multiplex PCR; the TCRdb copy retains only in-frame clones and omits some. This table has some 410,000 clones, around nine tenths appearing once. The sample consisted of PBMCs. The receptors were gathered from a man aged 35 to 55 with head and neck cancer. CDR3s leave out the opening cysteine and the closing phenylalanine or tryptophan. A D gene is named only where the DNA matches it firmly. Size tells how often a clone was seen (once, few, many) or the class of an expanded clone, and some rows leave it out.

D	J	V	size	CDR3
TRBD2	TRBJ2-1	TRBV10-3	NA	AISAVAGGNEQF
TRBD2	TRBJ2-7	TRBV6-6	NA	ASSYRWLAGVPASHEQY
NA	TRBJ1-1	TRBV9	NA	ASSVGGSPRASTEAF
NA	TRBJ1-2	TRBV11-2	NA	ASSSPRLGLNGYT
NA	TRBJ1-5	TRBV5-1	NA	ASSTGDGFNQPQH
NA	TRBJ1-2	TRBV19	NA	ASSAGWGNYGYT
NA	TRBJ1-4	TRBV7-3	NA	ATGYKVGEKLF
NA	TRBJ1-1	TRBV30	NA	AWRAQANTEAF
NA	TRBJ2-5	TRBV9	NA	ASSPRQGGETQY
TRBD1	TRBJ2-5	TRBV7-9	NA	ASSLGTGGIETQY
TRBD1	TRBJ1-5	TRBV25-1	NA	ASSDESGGAYNQPQH
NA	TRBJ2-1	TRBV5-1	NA	ASSGQGSYDEQF
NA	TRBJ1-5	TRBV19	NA	ASRTGAAGDLNQPQH
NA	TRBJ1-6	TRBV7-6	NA	ASSLASGTGSPLH
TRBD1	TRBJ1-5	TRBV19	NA	ASSTGDRASGNQPQH
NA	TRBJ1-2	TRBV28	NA	ASSPDSHGYT
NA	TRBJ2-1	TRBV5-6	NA	ASSLYVDGEQF
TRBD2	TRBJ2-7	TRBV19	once	ASSEPGLGIYEQY
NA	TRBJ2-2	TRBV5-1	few	ASSLATGANTGELF
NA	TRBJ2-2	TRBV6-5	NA	ASRRTENTGELF
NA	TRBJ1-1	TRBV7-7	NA	AVLGVNTEAF
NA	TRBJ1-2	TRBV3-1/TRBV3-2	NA	ASSQGSGYT
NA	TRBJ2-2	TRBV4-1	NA	ASSQEGSRTYANTGELF
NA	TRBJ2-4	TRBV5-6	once	ASSFGGVAKNIQY
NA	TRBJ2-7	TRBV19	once	ASSNGPMGEQY
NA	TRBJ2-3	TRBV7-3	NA	ASSSGTSGDTQY
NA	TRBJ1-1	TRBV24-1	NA	ATRGRSNTEAF
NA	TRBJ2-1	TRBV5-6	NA	ASSLSGQRYPYNEQF
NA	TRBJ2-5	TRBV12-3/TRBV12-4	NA	ASSSPQETQY
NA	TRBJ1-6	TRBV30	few	AWSVQGSSPLH
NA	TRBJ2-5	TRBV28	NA	ASSLTYLQETQY
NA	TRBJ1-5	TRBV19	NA	ASSIDLFGGYNQPQH
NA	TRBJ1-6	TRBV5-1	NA	ASTSLPAYNSPLH
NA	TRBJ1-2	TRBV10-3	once	ATQGNGYT
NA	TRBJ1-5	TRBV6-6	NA	ASSPWTRLNQPQH
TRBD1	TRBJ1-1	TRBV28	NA	ASSLQGAGTEAF
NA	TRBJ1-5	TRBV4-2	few	ASSQDGNTDQPQH
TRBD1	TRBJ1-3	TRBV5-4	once	ASSAGQGTGNTIY
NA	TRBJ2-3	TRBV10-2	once	ASSEPRSRDTQY
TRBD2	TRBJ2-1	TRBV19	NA	ASMGTSGSNEQF
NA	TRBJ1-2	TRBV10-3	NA	AISESRGDGYT
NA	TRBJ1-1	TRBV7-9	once	ASSLTQTFPFEAF
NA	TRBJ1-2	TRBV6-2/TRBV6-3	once	ASSRLPDYGYT
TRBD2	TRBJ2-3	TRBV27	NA	ASRTSGSTDTQY
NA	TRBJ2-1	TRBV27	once	ASRTNPLRSGAYNEQF
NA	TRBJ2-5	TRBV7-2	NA	ASSRRASSETQY
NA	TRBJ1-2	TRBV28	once	ATGDSYGYT
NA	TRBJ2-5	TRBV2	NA	ASKGTGLAWKTQETQY
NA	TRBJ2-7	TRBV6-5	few	ASTRDSYYEQY
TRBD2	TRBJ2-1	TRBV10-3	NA	AIRTGGLAGAEQF
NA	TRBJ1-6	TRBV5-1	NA	ASSPEAGGRSPLH
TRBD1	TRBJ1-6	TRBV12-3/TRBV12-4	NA	ASSLGQPSPLH